This record covers a single TCR beta chain. This entry comes from a study of T cell changes during pregnancy in multiple sclerosis. TCRdb's copy holds only in-frame clones and misses some; the assay was immunoSEQ multiplex PCR. The sample shows about 42,000 clones, 70% to 90% of them seen only once. The CDR3 runs 14 residues. The V end was cut by 5 bases, the J end by 4 bases, with 14 bases between. Germline CDR1 and CDR2: SNHLY and FYNNEI. The sequence came from a female donor with multiple sclerosis, enrolled in a pregnancy study. The source material was CD4+ T cells from peripheral blood mononuclear cells, sampled after pregnancy. J is TRBJ1-1 and V is TRBV2; D is perhaps TRBD1 (6 bases). The CDR3 is CASSPEGGGTEAFF. In DNA form, the CDR3 reads TGTGCCAGCAGTCCCGAGGGGGGGGGCACTGAAGCTTTCTTT.